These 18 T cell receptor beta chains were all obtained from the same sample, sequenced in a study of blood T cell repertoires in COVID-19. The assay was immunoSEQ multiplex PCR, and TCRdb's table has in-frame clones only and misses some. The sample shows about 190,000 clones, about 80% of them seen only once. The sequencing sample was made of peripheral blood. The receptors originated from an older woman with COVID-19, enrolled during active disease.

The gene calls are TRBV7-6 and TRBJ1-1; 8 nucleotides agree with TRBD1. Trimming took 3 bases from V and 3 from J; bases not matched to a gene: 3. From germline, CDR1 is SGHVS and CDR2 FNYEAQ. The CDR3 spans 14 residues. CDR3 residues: CASSLDRAHTEAFF. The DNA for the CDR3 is TGTGCCAGCAGCTTGGACAGGGCCCACACTGAAGCTTTCTTT.

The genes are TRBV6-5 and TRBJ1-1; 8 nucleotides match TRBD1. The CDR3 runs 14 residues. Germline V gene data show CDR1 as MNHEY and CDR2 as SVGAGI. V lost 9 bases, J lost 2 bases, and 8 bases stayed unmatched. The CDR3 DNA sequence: TGTGCCAGTAAACCTGACAGGGGCAACACTGAAGCTTTCTTT. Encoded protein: CASKPDRGNTEAFF.

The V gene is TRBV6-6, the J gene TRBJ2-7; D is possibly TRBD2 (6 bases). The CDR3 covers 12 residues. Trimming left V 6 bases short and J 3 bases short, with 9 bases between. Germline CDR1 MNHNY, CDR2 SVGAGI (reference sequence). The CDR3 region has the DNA TGTGCCAGCAGCCGGGAGTTCTACGAGCAGTACTTC. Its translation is CASSREFYEQYF.

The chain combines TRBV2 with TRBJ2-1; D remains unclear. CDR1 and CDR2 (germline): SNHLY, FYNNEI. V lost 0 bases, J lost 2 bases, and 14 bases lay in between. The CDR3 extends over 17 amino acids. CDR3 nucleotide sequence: TGTGCCAGCAGTGAAGCGCTTCACGGGTCCCCCTACAATGAGCAGTTCTTC. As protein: CASSEALHGSPYNEQFF.

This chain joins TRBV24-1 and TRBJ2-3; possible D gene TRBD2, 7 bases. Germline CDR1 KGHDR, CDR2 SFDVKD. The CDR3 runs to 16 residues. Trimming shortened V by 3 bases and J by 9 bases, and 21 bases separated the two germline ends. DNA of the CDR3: TGTGCCACCAGTGATATGGCGGCGGGGGCCATGAGGACGCAGTATTTT. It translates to CATSDMAAGAMRTQYF.

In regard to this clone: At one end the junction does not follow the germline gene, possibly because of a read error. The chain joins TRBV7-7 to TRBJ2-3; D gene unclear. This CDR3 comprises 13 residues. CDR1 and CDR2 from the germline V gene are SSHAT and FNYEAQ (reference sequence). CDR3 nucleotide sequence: TGTGCTAGCAGCCCGACACGCACAGATACGCAGTATTTT. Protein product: CASSPTRTDTQYF.

Here the CDR3 reads CASSSGLAGAEQYF. The CDR3 DNA reads as TGTGCCAGCAGCTCGGGACTAGCGGGAGCCGAGCAGTACTTC. The J gene is TRBJ2-7, the V gene TRBV7-2, with 14 positions matching TRBD2. CDR1 is SGHTA, CDR2 FQGNSA, per germline. V lost 4 bases, J lost 6 bases, and 2 bases stayed unmatched. CDR3 length equals 14 residues.

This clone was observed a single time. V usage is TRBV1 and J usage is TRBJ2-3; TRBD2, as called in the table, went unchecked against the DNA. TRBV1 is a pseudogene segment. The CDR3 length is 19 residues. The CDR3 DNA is TGCACCAGCAGCCGGACTAGCGGAAGGACAGGACCGAGCACAGATACGCAGTATTTT. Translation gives CTSSRTSGRTGPSTDTQYF.

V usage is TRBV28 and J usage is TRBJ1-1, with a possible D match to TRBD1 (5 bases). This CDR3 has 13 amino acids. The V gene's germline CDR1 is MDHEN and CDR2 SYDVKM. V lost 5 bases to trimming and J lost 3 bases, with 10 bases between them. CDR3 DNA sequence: TGTGCCAGCAGTCCTAGGGGTTACACTGAAGCTTTCTTT. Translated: CASSPRGYTEAFF.

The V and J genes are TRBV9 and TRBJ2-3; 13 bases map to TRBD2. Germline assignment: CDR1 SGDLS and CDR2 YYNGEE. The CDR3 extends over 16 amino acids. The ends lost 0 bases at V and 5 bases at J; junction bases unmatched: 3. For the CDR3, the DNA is TGTGCCAGCAGCGTAGGGACTAGCGGGAGTGGAGATACGCAGTATTTT. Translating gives CASSVGTSGSGDTQYF.

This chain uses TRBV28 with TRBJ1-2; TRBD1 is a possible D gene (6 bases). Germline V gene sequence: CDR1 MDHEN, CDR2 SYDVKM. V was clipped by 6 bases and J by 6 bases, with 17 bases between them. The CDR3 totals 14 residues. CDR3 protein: CASSRPGQFNGYTF. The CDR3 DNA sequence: TGTGCCAGCAGCCGACCGGGACAATTTAATGGCTACACCTTC.

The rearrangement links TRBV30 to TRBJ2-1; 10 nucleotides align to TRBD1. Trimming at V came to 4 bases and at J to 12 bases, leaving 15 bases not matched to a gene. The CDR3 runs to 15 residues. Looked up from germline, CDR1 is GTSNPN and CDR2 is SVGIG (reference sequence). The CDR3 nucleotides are TGTGCCTGGACCCCGGGACAGGGGTTTACTTCGGGGCAGTTCTTC. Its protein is CAWTPGQGFTSGQFF.

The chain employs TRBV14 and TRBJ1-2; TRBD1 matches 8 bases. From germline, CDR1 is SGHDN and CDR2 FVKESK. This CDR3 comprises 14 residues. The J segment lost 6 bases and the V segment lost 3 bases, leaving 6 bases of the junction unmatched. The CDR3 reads CASSHARGRDGYTF. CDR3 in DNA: TGTGCCAGCAGCCACGCCAGGGGGCGGGATGGCTACACCTTC.

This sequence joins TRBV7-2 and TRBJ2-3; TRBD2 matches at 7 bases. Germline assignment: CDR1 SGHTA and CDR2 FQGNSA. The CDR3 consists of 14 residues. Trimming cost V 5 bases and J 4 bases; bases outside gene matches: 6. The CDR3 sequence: CASSKGTTPDTQYF. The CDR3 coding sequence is TGTGCCAGCAGCAAAGGGACTACACCAGATACGCAGTATTTT. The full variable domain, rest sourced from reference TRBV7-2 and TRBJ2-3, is GAGVSQSPSNKVTEKGKDVELRCDPISGHTALYWYRQSLGQGLEFLIYFQGNSAPDKSGLPSDRFSAERTGGSVSTLTIQRTQQEDSAVYLCASSKGTTPDTQYFGPGTRLTVL.

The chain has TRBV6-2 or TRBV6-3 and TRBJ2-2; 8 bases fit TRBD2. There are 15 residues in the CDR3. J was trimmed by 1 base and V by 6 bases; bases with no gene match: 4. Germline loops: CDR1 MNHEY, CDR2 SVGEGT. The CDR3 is CASSRTSGNTGELFF. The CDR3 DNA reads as TGTGCCAGCAGCCGCACTAGCGGGAACACCGGGGAGCTGTTTTTT.

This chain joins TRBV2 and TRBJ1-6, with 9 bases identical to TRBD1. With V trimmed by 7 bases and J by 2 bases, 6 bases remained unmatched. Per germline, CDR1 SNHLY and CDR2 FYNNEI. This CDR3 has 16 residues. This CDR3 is CASTLGQGAYNSPLHF. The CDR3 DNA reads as TGTGCCAGCACCCTGGGACAGGGTGCCTATAATTCACCCCTCCACTTT. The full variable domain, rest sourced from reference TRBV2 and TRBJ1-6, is EPEVTQTPSHQVTQMGQEVILRCVPISNHLYFYWYRQILGQKVEFLVSFYNNEISEKSEIFDDQFSVERPDGSNFTLKIRSTKLEDSAMYFCASTLGQGAYNSPLHFGNGTRLTVT.

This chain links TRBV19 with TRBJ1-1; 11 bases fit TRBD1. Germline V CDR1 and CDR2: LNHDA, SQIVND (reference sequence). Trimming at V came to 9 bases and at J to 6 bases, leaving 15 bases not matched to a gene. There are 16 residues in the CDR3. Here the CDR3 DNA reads TGTGCCAGCGCCCCAGGGAGCGGACAGGGGGCCTCTGAAGCTTTCTTT. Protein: CASAPGSGQGASEAFF.

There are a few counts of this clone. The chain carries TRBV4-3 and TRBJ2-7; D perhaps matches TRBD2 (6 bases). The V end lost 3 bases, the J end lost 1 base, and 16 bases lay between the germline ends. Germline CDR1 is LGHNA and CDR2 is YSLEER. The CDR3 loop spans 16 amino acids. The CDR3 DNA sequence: TGCGCCAGCAGCCAGGGACCGGGAGCCCGTTCCTACGAGCAGTACTTC. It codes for CASSQGPGARSYEQYF.